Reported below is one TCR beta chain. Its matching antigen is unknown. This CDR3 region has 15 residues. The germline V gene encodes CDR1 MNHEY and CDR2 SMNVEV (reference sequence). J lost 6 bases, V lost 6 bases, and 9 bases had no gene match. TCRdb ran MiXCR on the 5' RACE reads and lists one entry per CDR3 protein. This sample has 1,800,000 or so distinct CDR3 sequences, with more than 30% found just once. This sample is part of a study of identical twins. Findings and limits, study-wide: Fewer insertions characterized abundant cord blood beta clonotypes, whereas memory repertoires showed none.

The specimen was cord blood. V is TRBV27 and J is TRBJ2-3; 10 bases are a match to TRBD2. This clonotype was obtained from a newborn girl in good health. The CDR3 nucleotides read TGTGCCAGCAGCTTACTAGCGGGAAGAAGTGATACGCAGTATTTT. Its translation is CASSLLAGRSDTQYF.